The 4 T cell receptor beta chains presented below share a single source sample, sequenced in a study of blood T cell dynamics during melanoma immunotherapy. Time point: week 3, after first cycle of checkpoint inhibitor. Profiled with immunoSEQ multiplex PCR; TCRdb holds only in-frame clones, not every one. Of 15,000 to 20,000 clones in the sample, about 95% are singletons; the top ten hold roughly 0.22%. The sequencing here drew on effector memory CD8+ T cells from blood, taken from a patient treated with checkpoint blockade. These receptors all stem from a human donor with melanoma.

The chain uses TRBV28 and TRBJ2-2; a possible D gene is TRBD2 (5 bases). Germline loops: CDR1 MDHEN, CDR2 SYDVKM. Trimming shortened V by 3 bases and J by 0 bases, and 11 bases separated the two germline ends. The CDR3 spans 16 residues. CDR3 amino acids: CASSFWGEANTGELFF. The CDR3, as DNA: TGTGCCAGCAGTTTTTGGGGAGAAGCGAACACCGGGGAGCTGTTTTTT.

The chain links TRBV9 to TRBJ1-2, with a weak D call TRBD1 (5 bases). Germline CDR1 is SGDLS and CDR2 is YYNGEE. The CDR3 has 15 residues. V lost 0 bases to trimming and J lost 4 bases, with 13 bases between them. The CDR3 DNA is TGTGCCAGCAGCGTAGCCAGGGAGGGACTCTATGGCTACACCTTC. The encoded protein is CASSVAREGLYGYTF.

The chain recombines TRBV19 with TRBJ2-7; D possibly corresponds to TRBD1 (5 bases). Trimming took off 7 bases at V and 7 bases at J, with 14 bases between the two ends. CDR3 length: 12 residues. Germline CDR1 LNHDA, CDR2 SQIVND (reference sequence). The CDR3 loop reads CASKGWAGEQYF. CDR3 coding DNA: TGTGCCAGTAAGGGGTGGGCAGGAGAGCAGTACTTC.

V is TRBV7-9 and J is TRBJ2-2; D not resolved. The V end lost 5 bases, the J end lost 2 bases, and 6 bases lay between the germline ends. The CDR3 has 13 amino acids. CDR1 and CDR2 from the germline V gene are SEHNR and FQNEAQ (reference sequence). This CDR3 is CASSAPNTGELFF. CDR3 bases: TGTGCCAGCAGCGCTCCCAACACCGGGGAGCTGTTTTTT.